One sample yielded the 20 T cell receptor beta chains listed below, sequenced in a study of cytomegalovirus exposure and HLA in healthy donors. 13 Jbeta primers and 60 Vbeta primers were used for the PCR. Clones were sequenced by immunoSEQ multiplex PCR, and TCRdb holds only the in-frame ones, with some missing. The table includes 200,000 or so clones, nearly 80% detected once. Sequences were obtained from PBMCs. Source of these receptors: a woman aged 30 to 39 in good health and CMV-seropositive.

This rearrangement joins TRBV18 to TRBJ1-1; the D is unclear. V dropped 5 bases and J dropped 1 base, with 8 bases sitting between them. Germline assignment: CDR1 KGHSH and CDR2 LQKENI. This CDR3 comprises 13 residues. The CDR3 region is CASSDNGNTEAFF. CDR3 DNA sequence: TGTGCCAGCTCAGATAACGGGAACACTGAAGCTTTCTTT.

This rearrangement joins TRBV27 to TRBJ2-1, with a weak D call TRBD1 (5 bases). V was trimmed by 3 bases and J by 6 bases, leaving 9 bases between them. Germline CDR1 reads MNHEY; CDR2 reads SMNVEV (reference sequence). This CDR3 has 13 residues. CDR3 DNA sequence: TGTGCCAGCAGTTTCTCAGGGCGCAATGAGCAGTTCTTC. It codes for CASSFSGRNEQFF.

This clone has only one observation. The gene calls are TRBV6-1 and TRBJ2-1; a weak D match, TRBD2 (5 bases). Trimming took off 8 bases at V and 8 bases at J, with 16 bases between the two ends. CDR3 length: 13 residues. Germline V gene data show CDR1 as MNHNS and CDR2 as SASEGT. CDR3 residues: CASGSTSYHEQFF. The DNA of the CDR3 is TGTGCCAGCGGGTCCACTAGTTACCATGAGCAGTTCTTC.

This chain uses TRBV6-5 with TRBJ2-5; 9 bases are a match to TRBD2. The CDR3 runs 16 residues. The ends lost 2 bases at V and 5 bases at J; junction bases unmatched: 9. In germline, CDR1 is MNHEY, CDR2 SVGAGI. CDR3 protein: CASSYTPASGTETQYF. The DNA of the CDR3 is TGTGCCAGCAGTTACACTCCGGCTAGCGGGACGGAGACCCAGTACTTC.

The chain uses TRBV6-4 and TRBJ2-1; D possibly corresponds to TRBD2 (5 bases). Trimming cost V 10 bases and J 0 bases, with 16 bases left between them. Looked up from germline, CDR1 is MRHNA and CDR2 is SNTAGT. This CDR3 contains 15 residues. The CDR3 DNA reads TGTGCCACCACAGAGAGGGTAAGCTCCTACAATGAGCAGTTCTTC. Translated, it gives CATTERVSSYNEQFF.

The J gene is TRBJ2-1, the V gene TRBV7-6; D might be TRBD2 (5 bases). V was cut by 0 bases and J by 3 bases, with 15 bases left in between. Germline V gene sequence: CDR1 SGHVS, CDR2 FNYEAQ. CDR3 length: 17 residues. The CDR3 reads CASSLASAGNVYNEQFF. The CDR3 nucleotides are TGTGCCAGCAGCTTAGCTTCGGCCGGGAATGTCTACAATGAGCAGTTCTTC.

The rearrangement links TRBV10-3 to TRBJ1-5; 8 bases fit TRBD1. The V and J ends lost 9 bases and 3 bases, in that order; junction bases with no gene match: 7. CDR3 size: 14 residues. Germline CDR1 ENHRY, CDR2 SYGVKD. The CDR3 sequence is CAIQDRVDNQPQHF. In DNA form, the CDR3 reads TGTGCCATACAGGACAGGGTAGACAATCAGCCCCAGCATTTT.

A single count supports this clone. V is TRBV5-1 and J is TRBJ2-1, with 7 bases that match TRBD1. Germline V lookup: CDR1 SGHRS, CDR2 YFSETQ. The V and J ends lost 4 bases and 8 bases, in that order; junction bases with no gene match: 12. The CDR3 has 15 residues. The CDR3 nucleotides read TGCGCCAGCAGCATACGACAGGGACCCTTTCATGAGCAGTTCTTC. Protein product: CASSIRQGPFHEQFF.

The chain carries TRBV7-9 and TRBJ2-3, with D maybe TRBD2 (6 bases). The V gene's germline CDR1 is SEHNR and CDR2 FQNEAQ (reference sequence). CDR3 length: 14 amino acids. V was pared by 5 bases and J by 4 bases, with 13 bases between. CDR3 protein: CASSPQLAPDTQYF. CDR3 DNA sequence: TGTGCCAGCAGCCCCCAACTAGCCCCAGATACGCAGTATTTT.

The chain links TRBV6-5 to TRBJ2-4; TRBD1 is a possible D gene (6 bases). Germline V gives CDR1 MNHEY, CDR2 SVGAGI. The length of the CDR3 is 15 residues. The V and J ends lost 6 bases and 1 base respectively, with 13 bases between them. CDR3 residues: CASRGRGMAKNIQYF. CDR3 DNA: TGTGCCAGCAGAGGCAGGGGAATGGCCAAAAACATTCAGTACTTC.

V is TRBV6-5 and J is TRBJ2-7; 11 nucleotides agree with TRBD2. The CDR3 has 13 residues. After removal of 10 bases from V and 5 bases from J, the junction contained 7 bases not matched to a gene. From germline, CDR1 is MNHEY and CDR2 SVGAGI. The CDR3 spells CATTSGRGHEQYF. DNA for the CDR3: TGTGCCACCACTAGCGGGAGAGGCCACGAGCAGTACTTC.

This chain connects TRBV28 to TRBJ2-1; D perhaps matches TRBD2 (6 bases). The CDR3 is 11 amino acids. The V gene's germline CDR1 is MDHEN and CDR2 SYDVKM. Trimming pared 8 bases from V and 4 bases from J, leaving 6 bases between. In DNA, the CDR3 is TGTGCCAGCGGGACTTACAATGAGCAGTTCTTC. It yields the protein CASGTYNEQFF. Full variable domain (outside the CDR3, taken from reference TRBV28 and TRBJ2-1): DVKVTQSSRYLVKRTGEKVFLECVQDMDHENMFWYRQDPGLGLRLIYFSYDVKMKEKGDIPEGYSVSREKKERFSLILESASTNQTSMYLCASGTYNEQFFGPGTRLTVL.

The rearrangement uses TRBV9 and TRBJ2-1; 8 nucleotides line up with TRBD2. Germline V gives CDR1 SGDLS, CDR2 YYNGEE. This CDR3 spans 18 amino acids. The J segment lost 5 bases and the V segment lost 3 bases, leaving 16 bases of the junction unmatched. The CDR3 DNA reads as TGTGCCAGCAGCGCCCGACCCGGGGGGGAAACCCGGGACAATGAGCAGTTCTTC. Its protein is CASSARPGGETRDNEQFF.

The CDR3 DNA sequence: TGCGCCAGCAGGAAGACTAGCGGGGCTACGGGGGATACGCAGTATTTT. Protein: CASRKTSGATGDTQYF. This chain connects TRBV10-1 to TRBJ2-3, with 11 bases lining up with TRBD2. The CDR3 has 16 residues. The germline CDR1 and CDR2 sequences are WNHNN and SYGVQD (reference sequence). V was pared by 6 bases and J by 6 bases, with 11 bases of the junction left unmatched.

This clone was seen a handful of times. The rearrangement links TRBV6-6 to TRBJ2-2, with 10 positions matching TRBD1. V shed 5 bases, J shed 4 bases, and the junction held 1 base outside the gene matches. Germline CDR1 MNHNY, CDR2 SVGAGI (reference sequence). The CDR3 is made up of 14 amino acids. The CDR3 is CASSRTGGTGELFF. CDR3 sequence (DNA): TGTGCCAGCAGTAGGACAGGGGGCACCGGGGAGCTGTTTTTT.

In nucleotides, the CDR3 is TGCAGCGTTGGAGGGGACTGGCCTGACTCTGGGGCCAACGTCCTGACTTTC. The encoded protein is CSVGGDWPDSGANVLTF. The rearrangement links TRBV29-1 to TRBJ2-6, with D possibly being TRBD2 (6 bases). The CDR3 is 17 residues long. Germline V lookup: CDR1 SQVTM, CDR2 ANQGSEA. V lost 4 bases and J 0 bases, leaving 16 bases between the germline ends.

The sample holds a few counts of this clone. V gene TRBV27 combines with J gene TRBJ2-1; D ambiguous. The V and J ends lost 10 bases and 2 bases respectively, with 12 bases between them. Germline V gene sequence: CDR1 MNHEY, CDR2 SMNVEV (reference sequence). This CDR3 has 13 amino acids. CDR3 region: CATSTWPYNEQFF. The CDR3 region has the DNA TGTGCCACCTCAACCTGGCCCTACAATGAGCAGTTCTTC.

This clone was recorded only once. This chain uses TRBV5-4 with TRBJ2-3, with D tentatively TRBD2 (7 bases). The length of the CDR3 is 15 residues. Trimming removed 3 bases from V and 0 bases from J, with 11 bases in between. The germline V gene encodes CDR1 SGHNT and CDR2 YYREEE (reference sequence). The CDR3 loop reads CASSSGGGSTDTQYF. In DNA, the CDR3 is TGTGCCAGCAGCTCTGGGGGGGGCAGCACAGATACGCAGTATTTT.

The rearrangement links TRBV27 to TRBJ2-7; TRBD1 agrees at 9 bases. CDR3 length equals 15 residues. CDR1 is MNHEY and CDR2 is SMNVEV in the germline V gene (reference sequence). V shed 5 bases and J 5 bases; nucleotides not matched to a gene: 10. As DNA, the CDR3 is TGTGCCAGCAGTACGCCGGGACAGGGAAAGGACGAGCAGTACTTC. It specifies CASSTPGQGKDEQYF.

The V call is TRBV25-1, the J call TRBJ1-1; D not resolved. CDR1 and CDR2 (germline): MGHDK, SYGVNS. The V end was cut by 3 bases, the J end by 6 bases, with 5 bases between. The CDR3 extends over 11 amino acids. The CDR3 is CASSDPAEAFF. In DNA form, the CDR3 reads TGTGCCAGCAGTGATCCAGCTGAAGCTTTCTTT.